These T cell receptor beta chains were read from a single sample in a study of cytomegalovirus exposure and HLA in healthy donors. Here immunoSEQ multiplex PCR was the method, and the copy in TCRdb shows in-frame clones only, minus some. The sample holds roughly 200,000 clones, approximately 80% seen once. Material: PBMCs. Every receptor here comes from a man aged 35 to 55 in good health and CMV-seropositive. CDR3s include the opening cysteine and the closing phenylalanine or tryptophan. The D gene is left open where the match is weak. Size tells how often a clone was seen (once, few, many) or the class of an expanded clone, and some rows leave it out.

TRBV7-9	TRBJ2-1	TRBD2	19	.	TGTGCCAGCAGCCGTGCCCGTGGAGTTGGGACTAGTGGCATTAATGAGCAGTTCTTC	CASSRARGVGTSGINEQFF
TRBV18	TRBJ1-2	.	12	.	TGTGCCAGCTCACCACCGGTTAGTGGCTACACCTTC	CASSPPVSGYTF
TRBV28	TRBJ2-5	TRBD1	15	few	TGTGCCAGCAGTTTAGAGGGGGCTGGGCAAGAGACCCAGTACTTC	CASSLEGAGQETQYF
TRBV15	TRBJ1-4	.	16	.	TGTGCCACCAGCAGAAGACAGGCTCCAACTAATGAAAAACTGTTTTTT	CATSRRQAPTNEKLFF
TRBV6-1	TRBJ2-3	.	11	.	TGTGCCAGCAGCTCCGGGATCGCGCAGTATTTT	CASSSGIAQYF
TRBV2	TRBJ2-1	TRBD2	18	.	TGTGCCAGCAGTGAATGGGGTAGCGGGGGGCCGTCCTACAATGAGCAGTTCTTC	CASSEWGSGGPSYNEQFF
TRBV5-6	TRBJ1-5	TRBD1	14	.	TGTGCCAGCAGCTACCGGGACAGGGGACAGCCCCAGCATTTT	CASSYRDRGQPQHF
TRBV4-1	TRBJ2-7	.	14	.	TGCGCCAGCAGCCAAGATTCGGGTTCGGGAGAGCAGTACTTC	CASSQDSGSGEQYF
TRBV5-1	TRBJ2-3	TRBD1	15	once	TGCGCCAGCAGCCGTGACAGGGGGGGCACAGATACGCAGTATTTT	CASSRDRGGTDTQYF
TRBV5-1	TRBJ2-2	TRBD2	15	.	TGCGCCAGCAGCGGGACTACTAGCGGCACCGGGGAGCTGTTTTTT	CASSGTTSGTGELFF
TRBV7-5	TRBJ2-7	.	19	.	TGTGTCAGAAGCTTAGCGGGATTTCTGGGGCAGGCTCGTTCCTACGAGCAGTACTTC	CVRSLAGFLGQARSYEQYF
TRBV19	TRBJ2-2	.	15	.	TGTGCCAGTACCCCGTCGAGTGCTGACACCGGGGAGCTGTTTTTT	CASTPSSADTGELFF
TRBV7-6	TRBJ1-3	.	14	.	TGTGCCAGCAGCTCAGGGATCTCTGGAAACACCATATATTTT	CASSSGISGNTIYF
TRBV5-1	TRBJ1-1	TRBD1	15	.	TGCGCCAGCAGCAATGACAGGGGTATGAACACTGAAGCTTTCTTT	CASSNDRGMNTEAFF
TRBV27	TRBJ1-1	.	13	.	TGTGCCAGCAGTTTATCCAGAAACACTGAAGCTTTCTTT	CASSLSRNTEAFF
TRBV19	TRBJ1-1	TRBD1	18	.	TGTGCCAGTAACCATGGGGGACAGGGGGGTTTGAGGAACACTGAAGCTTTCTTT	CASNHGGQGGLRNTEAFF
TRBV6-5	TRBJ2-7	.	15	.	TGTGCCAGCAGTCACGAGGGGGAGGGCCCGTACGAGCAGTACTTC	CASSHEGEGPYEQYF
TRBV6-1	TRBJ2-3	.	13	.	TGTGCCAGCAGTCCCCGGACTGTAGATACGCAGTATTTT	CASSPRTVDTQYF
TRBV18	TRBJ2-1	.	13	few	TGTGCCAGCTCACGTAGGACAGACAATGAGCAGTTCTTC	CASSRRTDNEQFF
TRBV28	TRBJ1-5	.	12	.	TGTGCCAGCAGTCTCCCTCATCAGCCCCAGCATTTT	CASSLPHQPQHF
TRBV27	TRBJ2-7	.	13	once	TGTGCCAGCAGTCAGGGTGTGGGCTACGAGCAGTACTTC	CASSQGVGYEQYF
TRBV5-1	TRBJ2-2	.	16	.	TGCGCCAGCAGCTTGGTACCTGGAGCGAACACCGGGGAGCTGTTTTTT	CASSLVPGANTGELFF
TRBV25-1	TRBJ2-2	TRBD1	17	.	TGTGCCAGCAGAGAGGATTCGGGACAGGGGAACACCGGGGAGCTGTTTTTT	CASREDSGQGNTGELFF
TRBV7-2	TRBJ2-1	.	11	.	TGTGCCAGCAGCCGCGACAATGAGCAGTTCTTC	CASSRDNEQFF
TRBV5-4	TRBJ2-1	.	15	.	TGTGCCAGCAGACCTGGTGGGACAACTCACAATGAGCAGTTCTTC	CASRPGGTTHNEQFF
TRBV6-5	TRBJ2-1	TRBD2	15	.	TGTGCCAGCAGCTCCGAGCGGGAGGGCCGAAATGAGCAGTTCTTC	CASSSEREGRNEQFF
TRBV6-5	TRBJ2-3	TRBD2	15	medium-sized	TGTGCCAGCAGGTCAGGACTAGCGGGGACAGATACGCAGTATTTT	CASRSGLAGTDTQYF
TRBV6-1	TRBJ2-5	.	14	.	TGTGCCAGCAGGCCCGGAGGCCTCGGGGAGACCCAGTACTTC	CASRPGGLGETQYF
TRBV6-1	TRBJ1-3	.	14	.	TGTGCCAGCAGTGAGGCAGTACCTGGAAACACCATATATTTT	CASSEAVPGNTIYF
TRBV28	TRBJ1-5	.	14	.	TGTGCCAGCAGCCAGCAGGGTTCCAATCAGCCCCAGCATTTT	CASSQQGSNQPQHF
TRBV9	TRBJ1-4	TRBD1	15	.	TGTGCCAGCAGCCACCGACAGGGTGAGGATGAAAAACTGTTTTTT	CASSHRQGEDEKLFF
TRBV4-2	TRBJ2-7	TRBD2	15	.	TGTGCCAGCAGCCAACTACTAGCGGGAGATGTCGAGCAGTACTTC	CASSQLLAGDVEQYF
TRBV18	TRBJ2-7	TRBD2	16	.	TGTGCCAGCTCACCACCAGGACTAGCGGGGGAGTACGAGCAGTACTTC	CASSPPGLAGEYEQYF
TRBV14	TRBJ2-1	TRBD1	15	.	TGTGCCAGCAGCCAGGACAGGCACCCCCTCGGTGAGCAGTTCTTC	CASSQDRHPLGEQFF
TRBV7-9	TRBJ2-3	TRBD2	16	few	TGTGCCAGCAGCCAAACTAGCGGGAGGAGGGCAGATACGCAGTATTTT	CASSQTSGRRADTQYF
TRBV29-1	TRBJ2-1	.	16	few	TGCAGCGTTCCCGCCCAGGGGACGATCGCCTACAATGAGCAGTTCTTC	CSVPAQGTIAYNEQFF
TRBV14	TRBJ2-5	.	18	.	TGTGCCAGCAGCTCACAGGTTCCCCGGGACCCGGGGGAAGAGACCCAGTACTTC	CASSSQVPRDPGEETQYF
TRBV28	TRBJ2-3	.	15	.	TGTGCCAGCAGTACTACGAGGTTTAGCACAGATACGCAGTATTTT	CASSTTRFSTDTQYF
TRBV6-5	TRBJ1-3	TRBD1	14	.	TGTGCCAGCAGAGGACAGGTCCCTGGAAACACCATATATTTT	CASRGQVPGNTIYF
TRBV5-8	TRBJ2-6	TRBD1	18	.	TGTGCCAGCAGCAGCCGGGACAGGCGTCGTTCTGGGGCCAACGTCCTGACTTTC	CASSSRDRRRSGANVLTF
TRBV6-1	TRBJ1-5	TRBD1	15	few	TGTGCCAGCAGCCTTAGACAGGGTGTTAGTCAGCCCCAGCATTTT	CASSLRQGVSQPQHF
TRBV4-2	TRBJ2-1	TRBD2	15	.	TGTGCCAGCAGTCCGGGGGGTGGCTCCTACAATGAGCAGTTCTTC	CASSPGGGSYNEQFF
TRBV4-2	TRBJ2-7	.	15	.	TGTGCCAGCAGCCGCGATCGGACTCTCTCCTACGAGCAGTACTTC	CASSRDRTLSYEQYF
TRBV7-7	TRBJ2-3	TRBD1	17	.	TGTGCCAGCAGCTTAAGACCGACAGGGGCTAGCACAGATACGCAGTATTTT	CASSLRPTGASTDTQYF
TRBV5-1	TRBJ2-1	TRBD2	17	once	TGCGCCAGCAGCCAGGGGACTAGCGGGAGGGCCTGGAATGAGCAGTTCTTC	CASSQGTSGRAWNEQFF
TRBV23-1	TRBJ2-7	.	12	.	TGCGCCAGCGGAGAGTTCACCTACGAGCAGTACTTC	CASGEFTYEQYF
TRBV2	TRBJ2-7	.	15	.	TGTGCCAGCAAGTTTCTAATCGGGGACTCCTACGAGCAGTACTTC	CASKFLIGDSYEQYF
TRBV28	TRBJ2-1	.	12	.	TGTGCCAGCAGTTTAGCTCCGGATGAGCAGTTCTTC	CASSLAPDEQFF
TRBV7-6	TRBJ2-1	TRBD1	21	.	TGTGCCAGCAGCTCCGGACAGGGGGCCGGACTAGCACCACCATCCTACAATGAGCAGTTCTTC	CASSSGQGAGLAPPSYNEQFF
TRBV2	TRBJ2-2	.	15	.	TGTGCCAGCAGTGACGTTGACAGGGAGGTCGGGGAGCTGTTTTTT	CASSDVDREVGELFF
TRBV7-8	TRBJ2-1	.	16	.	TGTGCCAGCAGCACACCTAGGGGGAGAGCCCCCAATGAGCAGTTCTTC	CASSTPRGRAPNEQFF
TRBV6-1	TRBJ1-2	.	20	.	TGTGCCAGCAGTGAAAGGATCTGGGGTGAAGGCCGGGGATCGAACTATGGCTACACCTTC	CASSERIWGEGRGSNYGYTF
TRBV7-9	TRBJ2-5	.	13	.	TGTGCCAGCAGCTTAACTGACGGGGGGACCCAGTACTTC	CASSLTDGGTQYF
TRBV6-1	TRBJ2-1	.	14	.	TGTGCCAGCACAGTGGGGGGATCCTACAATGAGCAGTTCTTC	CASTVGGSYNEQFF
TRBV27	TRBJ2-7	.	13	once	TGTGCCAGCAGTTTCCTTCAGGGCCACGAGCAGTACTTC	CASSFLQGHEQYF
TRBV4-1	TRBJ1-4	TRBD1	16	.	TGCGCCAGCAGCCAGGAGATACAGGGGGCGCGCGAAAAACTGTTTTTT	CASSQEIQGAREKLFF
TRBV6-1	TRBJ2-3	.	14	.	TGTGCCAGCCCCCGGCCCGGGGGAGTAGATACGCAGTATTTT	CASPRPGGVDTQYF
TRBV4-1	TRBJ2-7	TRBD2	15	.	TGCGCCAGCAGCCACCCCATAGCGGGAGGGCATGAGCAGTACTTC	CASSHPIAGGHEQYF
TRBV6-5	TRBJ1-1	TRBD1	15	.	TGTGCCAGCACCCTACAGGGGTCTTCGAACACTGAAGCTTTCTTT	CASTLQGSSNTEAFF
TRBV7-9	TRBJ1-2	TRBD1	14	.	TGTGCCAGCACCCTACAGGGGGCCGACTATGGCTACACCTTC	CASTLQGADYGYTF